Listed below are T cell receptor beta chains from one sample, sequenced in a study of T cell responses to AZD1222 COVID-19 vaccine. The method was immunoSEQ multiplex PCR; TCRdb's version includes in-frame clones alone and lacks a portion of them. The sample includes more than 65,000 clones, approximately 83% of them seen just once. The input for sequencing was peripheral blood, taken 28 days after the second AZD1222 dose. The source of these receptors is an adult who received the AZD1222 COVID-19 vaccine. The CDR3 runs from the conserved cysteine through the conserved F or W. Fields, in order: CDR3 DNA, CDR3 protein, CDR3 length, J gene, clone size, D gene, V gene. D genes are given only for firm matches. Not all rows give a size; the values are once, few, many and, for expanded clones, a class.

TGTGCCAGCAGTTCGCTGGCATCCTTCTACGAGCAGTACTTC	CASSSLASFYEQYF	14	TRBJ2-7	.	.	TRBV28
TGTGCCAGCAGGGGACAGGGGGGCCTCTATGGCTACACCTTC	CASRGQGGLYGYTF	14	TRBJ1-2	.	TRBD1	TRBV28
TGTGCCAGCAGTTACTCGCGCGGGGGGGCTGATGAGCAGTTCTTC	CASSYSRGGADEQFF	15	TRBJ2-1	.	TRBD2	TRBV6-2/TRBV6-3
TGTGCCACCAGCAGAGATGTGGTAAACTACGAGCAGTACTTC	CATSRDVVNYEQYF	14	TRBJ2-7	once	.	TRBV15
TGCGCCAGCAGCCCGGGGACGGGAGCTTTCTTT	CASSPGTGAFF	11	TRBJ1-1	.	.	TRBV5-1
TGTGCCAGCTCACCTGGACAGAACACTGAAGCTTTCTTT	CASSPGQNTEAFF	13	TRBJ1-1	.	.	TRBV18
TGTGCCAGCAGTGAATTGGGGGACCTCGGTGGCTACACCTTC	CASSELGDLGGYTF	14	TRBJ1-2	.	.	TRBV6-1
TGTGCCAGCAGTCAAGGAGGGGGGGCTCAGCCCCAGCATTTT	CASSQGGGAQPQHF	14	TRBJ1-5	once	.	TRBV25-1
TGTGCCAGCAGCACGGACTCGAGTGGCACAGATACGCAGTATTTT	CASSTDSSGTDTQYF	15	TRBJ2-3	.	.	TRBV7-9
TGTGCCAGCAGCCAAGAAGGGGTCAATGAGCAGTTCTTC	CASSQEGVNEQFF	13	TRBJ2-1	.	.	TRBV3-1/TRBV3-2
TGTGCCAGCAGCAAACTAGCAGGGGATACGCAGTATTTT	CASSKLAGDTQYF	13	TRBJ2-3	.	.	TRBV9
TGCGCCAGCAGCCCGGGAATAACGGGGTATGGCTACACCTTC	CASSPGITGYGYTF	14	TRBJ1-2	.	.	TRBV5-1
TGTGCCAGTAGTATAATATCGGGACTCTACCAAGAGACCCAGTACTTC	CASSIISGLYQETQYF	16	TRBJ2-5	.	.	TRBV19
TGTGCCAGTAGTAACACCTGGGACCACGAGCAGTACTTC	CASSNTWDHEQYF	13	TRBJ2-7	.	.	TRBV19